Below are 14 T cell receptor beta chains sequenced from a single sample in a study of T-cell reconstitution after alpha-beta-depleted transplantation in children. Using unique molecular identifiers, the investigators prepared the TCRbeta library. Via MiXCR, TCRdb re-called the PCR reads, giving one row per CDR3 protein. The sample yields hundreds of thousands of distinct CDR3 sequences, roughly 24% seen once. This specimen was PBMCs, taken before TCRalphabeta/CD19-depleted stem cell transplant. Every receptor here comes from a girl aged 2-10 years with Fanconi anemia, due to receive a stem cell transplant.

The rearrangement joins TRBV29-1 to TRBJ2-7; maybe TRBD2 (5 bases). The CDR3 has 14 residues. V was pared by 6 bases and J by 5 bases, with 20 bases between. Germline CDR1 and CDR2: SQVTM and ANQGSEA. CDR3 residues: CSVSLLAKYDEQYF. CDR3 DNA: TGCAGCGTAAGTCTTCTAGCTAAGTATGACGAGCAGTACTTC.

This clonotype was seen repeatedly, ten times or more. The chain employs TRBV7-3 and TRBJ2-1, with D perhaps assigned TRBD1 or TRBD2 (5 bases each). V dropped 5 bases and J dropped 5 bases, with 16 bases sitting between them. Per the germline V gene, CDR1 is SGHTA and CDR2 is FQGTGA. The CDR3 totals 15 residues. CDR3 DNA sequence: TGTGCCAGCAGCGCCACGACGGGACCACACAATGAGCAGTTCTTC. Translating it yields CASSATTGPHNEQFF. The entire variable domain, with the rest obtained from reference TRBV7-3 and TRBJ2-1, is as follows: GAGVSQTPSNKVTEKGKYVELRCDPISGHTALYWYRQSLGQGPEFLIYFQGTGAADDSGLPNDRFFAVRPEGSVSTLKIQRTERGDSAVYLCASSATTGPHNEQFFGPGTRLTVL.

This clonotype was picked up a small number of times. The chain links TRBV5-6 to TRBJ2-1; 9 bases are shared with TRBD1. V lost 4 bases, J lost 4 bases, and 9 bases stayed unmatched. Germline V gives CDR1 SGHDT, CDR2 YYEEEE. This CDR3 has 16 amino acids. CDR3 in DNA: TGTGCCAGCAGCCCCTTCACGGGACAGGGTTACAATGAGCAGTTCTTC. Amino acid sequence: CASSPFTGQGYNEQFF.

CDR3 nucleotides: TGTGCCAGCAGCGGGGCGCTAGCTAATGAGCAGTTCTTC. The encoded protein is CASSGALANEQFF. The chain carries TRBV2 and TRBJ2-1; D could derive from TRBD1 or TRBD2 (5 bases each). Germline V gene lookup returns CDR1 SNHLY and CDR2 FYNNEI. The CDR3 has 13 amino acids. V was shortened by 6 bases and J by 7 bases, with 13 bases between the two germline ends.

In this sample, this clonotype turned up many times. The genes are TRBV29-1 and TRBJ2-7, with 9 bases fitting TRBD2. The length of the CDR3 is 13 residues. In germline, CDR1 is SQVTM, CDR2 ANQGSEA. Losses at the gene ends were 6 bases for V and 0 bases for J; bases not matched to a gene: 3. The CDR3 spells CSVVSGSSYEQYF. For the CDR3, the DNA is TGCAGCGTGGTTAGCGGGAGCTCCTACGAGCAGTACTTC.

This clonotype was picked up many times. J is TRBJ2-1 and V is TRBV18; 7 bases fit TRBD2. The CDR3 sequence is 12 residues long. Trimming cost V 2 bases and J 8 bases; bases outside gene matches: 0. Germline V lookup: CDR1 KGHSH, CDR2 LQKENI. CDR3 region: CASSPTSDEQFF. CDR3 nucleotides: TGTGCCAGCTCACCAACTAGCGATGAGCAGTTCTTC. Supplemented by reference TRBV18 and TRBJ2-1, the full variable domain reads NAGVMQNPRHLVRRRGQEARLRCSPMKGHSHVYWYRQLPEEGLKFMVYLQKENIIDESGMPKERFSAEFPKEGPSILRIQQVVRGDSAAYFCASSPTSDEQFFGPGTRLTVL.

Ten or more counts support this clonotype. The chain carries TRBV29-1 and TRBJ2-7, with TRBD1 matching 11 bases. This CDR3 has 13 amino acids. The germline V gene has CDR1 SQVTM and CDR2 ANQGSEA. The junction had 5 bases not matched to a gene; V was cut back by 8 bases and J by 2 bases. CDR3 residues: CSTGQGDTYEQYF. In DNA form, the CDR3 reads TGCAGCACGGGACAGGGGGACACCTACGAGCAGTACTTC.

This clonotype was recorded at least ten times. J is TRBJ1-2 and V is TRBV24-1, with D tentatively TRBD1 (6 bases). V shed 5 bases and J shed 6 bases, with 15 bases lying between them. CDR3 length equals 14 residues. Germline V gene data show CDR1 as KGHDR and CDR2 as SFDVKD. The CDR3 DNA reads TGTGCCACCAGTGGGACAACAGGGTGGCATGGCTACACCTTC. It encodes CATSGTTGWHGYTF.

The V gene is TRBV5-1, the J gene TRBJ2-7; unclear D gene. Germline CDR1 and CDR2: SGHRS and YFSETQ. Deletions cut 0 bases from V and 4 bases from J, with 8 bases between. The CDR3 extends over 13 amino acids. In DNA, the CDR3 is TGCGCCAGCAGCTTGGGTGTGGAATACGAGCAGTACTTC. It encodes CASSLGVEYEQYF. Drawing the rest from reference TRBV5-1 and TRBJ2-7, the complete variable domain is KAGVTQTPRYLIKTRGQQVTLSCSPISGHRSVSWYQQTPGQGLQFLFEYFSETQRNKGNFPGRFSGRQFSNSRSEMNVSTLELGDSALYLCASSLGVEYEQYFGPGTRLTVT.

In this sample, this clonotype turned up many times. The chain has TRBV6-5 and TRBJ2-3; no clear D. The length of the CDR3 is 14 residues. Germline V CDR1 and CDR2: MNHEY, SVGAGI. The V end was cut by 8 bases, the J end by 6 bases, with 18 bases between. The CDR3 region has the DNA TGTGCCAGCTATGACCCAAAAGGGCGTGATACGCAGTATTTT. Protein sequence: CASYDPKGRDTQYF.

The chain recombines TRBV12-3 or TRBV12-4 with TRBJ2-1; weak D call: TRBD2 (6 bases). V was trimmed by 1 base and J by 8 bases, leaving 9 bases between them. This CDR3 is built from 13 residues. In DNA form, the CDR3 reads TGTGCCAGCAGTTTAGGGGGCGGGGATGAGCAGTTCTTC. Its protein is CASSLGGGDEQFF.

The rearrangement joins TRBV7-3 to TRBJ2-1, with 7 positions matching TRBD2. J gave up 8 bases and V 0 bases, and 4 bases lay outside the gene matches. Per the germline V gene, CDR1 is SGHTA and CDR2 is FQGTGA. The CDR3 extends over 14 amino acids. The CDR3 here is CASSLTAGRDEQFF. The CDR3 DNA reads TGTGCCAGCAGCTTAACGGCAGGGAGGGATGAGCAGTTCTTC.

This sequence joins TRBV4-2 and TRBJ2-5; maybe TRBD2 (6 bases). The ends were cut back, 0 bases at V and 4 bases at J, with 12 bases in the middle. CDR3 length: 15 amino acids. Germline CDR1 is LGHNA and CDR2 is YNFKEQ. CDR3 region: CASSQEPGVLETQYF. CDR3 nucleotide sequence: TGTGCCAGCAGCCAAGAACCGGGGGTTTTAGAGACCCAGTACTTC.

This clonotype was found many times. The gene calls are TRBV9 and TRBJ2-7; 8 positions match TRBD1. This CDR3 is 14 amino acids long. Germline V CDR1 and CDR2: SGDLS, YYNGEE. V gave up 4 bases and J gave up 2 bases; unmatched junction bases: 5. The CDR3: CASSPGQVTYEQYF. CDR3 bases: TGTGCCAGCAGCCCGGGACAGGTGACCTACGAGCAGTACTTC.